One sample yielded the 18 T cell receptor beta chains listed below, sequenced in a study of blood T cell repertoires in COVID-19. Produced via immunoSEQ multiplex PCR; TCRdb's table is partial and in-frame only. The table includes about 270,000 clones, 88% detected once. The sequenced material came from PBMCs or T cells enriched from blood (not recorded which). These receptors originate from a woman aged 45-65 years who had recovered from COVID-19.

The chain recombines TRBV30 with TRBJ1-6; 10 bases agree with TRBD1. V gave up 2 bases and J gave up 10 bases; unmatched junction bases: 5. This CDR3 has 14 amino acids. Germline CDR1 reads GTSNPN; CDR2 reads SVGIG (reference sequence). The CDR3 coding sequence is TGTGCCTGGAGTTCCGGGACAGGGGAATCACCCCTCCACTTT. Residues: CAWSSGTGESPLHF.

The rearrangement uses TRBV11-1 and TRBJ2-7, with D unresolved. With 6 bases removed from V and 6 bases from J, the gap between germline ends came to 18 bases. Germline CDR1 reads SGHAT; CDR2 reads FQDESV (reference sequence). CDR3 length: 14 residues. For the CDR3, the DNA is TGTGCCAGCAGACCGACTCTCTTCTCGGGCGAGCAGTACTTC. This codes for CASRPTLFSGEQYF.

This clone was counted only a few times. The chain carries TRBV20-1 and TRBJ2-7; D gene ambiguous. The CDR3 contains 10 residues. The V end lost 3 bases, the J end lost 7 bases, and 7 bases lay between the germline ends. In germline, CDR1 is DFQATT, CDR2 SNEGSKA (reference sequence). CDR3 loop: CSASGREQYF. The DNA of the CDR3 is TGCAGTGCTAGTGGGCGGGAGCAGTACTTC.

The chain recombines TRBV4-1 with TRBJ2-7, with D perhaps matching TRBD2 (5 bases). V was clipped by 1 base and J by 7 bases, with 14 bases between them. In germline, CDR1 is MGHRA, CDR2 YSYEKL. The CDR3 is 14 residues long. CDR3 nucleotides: TGCGCCAGCAGCCAAGGAGAGGGTTCGTGGGAGCAGTACTTC. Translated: CASSQGEGSWEQYF.

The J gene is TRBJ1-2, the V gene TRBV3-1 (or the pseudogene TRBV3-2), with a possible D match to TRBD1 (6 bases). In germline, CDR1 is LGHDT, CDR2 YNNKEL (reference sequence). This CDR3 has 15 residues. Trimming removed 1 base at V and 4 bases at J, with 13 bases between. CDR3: CASSQAAGAIYGYTF. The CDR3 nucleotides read TGTGCCAGCAGCCAAGCGGCAGGGGCCATCTATGGCTACACCTTC.

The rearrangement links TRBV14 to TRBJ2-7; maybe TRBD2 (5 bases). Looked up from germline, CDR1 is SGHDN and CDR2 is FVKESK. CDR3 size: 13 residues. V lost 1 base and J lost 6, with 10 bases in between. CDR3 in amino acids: CASSQVSGVEQYF. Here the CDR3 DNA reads TGTGCCAGCAGCCAAGTTTCCGGGGTCGAGCAGTACTTC.

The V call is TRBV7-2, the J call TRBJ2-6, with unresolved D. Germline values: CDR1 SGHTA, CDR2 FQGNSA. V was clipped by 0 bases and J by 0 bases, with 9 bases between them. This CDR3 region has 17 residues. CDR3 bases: TGTGCCAGCAGCTTAGCGGGTAGCAACTCTGGGGCCAACGTCCTGACTTTC. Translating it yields CASSLAGSNSGANVLTF.

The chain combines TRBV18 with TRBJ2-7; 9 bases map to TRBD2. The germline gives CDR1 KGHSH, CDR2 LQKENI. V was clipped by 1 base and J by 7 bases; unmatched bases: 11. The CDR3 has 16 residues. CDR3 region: CASSPLTAGGPREQYF. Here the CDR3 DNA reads TGTGCCAGCTCACCACTTACCGCGGGAGGGCCGAGGGAGCAGTACTTC.

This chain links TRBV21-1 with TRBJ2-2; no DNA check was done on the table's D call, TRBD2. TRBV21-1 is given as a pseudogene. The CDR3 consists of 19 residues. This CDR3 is CASSRQRGTSGRDTGELFF. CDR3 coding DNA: TGTGCCAGCAGCCGACAAAGAGGGACTAGCGGGAGAGATACCGGGGAGCTGTTTTTT.

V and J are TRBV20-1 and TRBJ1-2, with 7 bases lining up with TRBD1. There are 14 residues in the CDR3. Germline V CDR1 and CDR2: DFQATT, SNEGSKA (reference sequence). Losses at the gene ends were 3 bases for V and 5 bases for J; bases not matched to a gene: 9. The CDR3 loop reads CSASRGQLLYGYTF. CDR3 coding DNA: TGCAGTGCTAGTAGGGGACAGCTACTATATGGCTACACCTTC.

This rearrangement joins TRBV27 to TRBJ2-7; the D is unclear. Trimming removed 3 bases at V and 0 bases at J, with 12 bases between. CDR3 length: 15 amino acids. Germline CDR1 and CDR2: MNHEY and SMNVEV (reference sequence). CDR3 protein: CASSLIAVASYEQYF. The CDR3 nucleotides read TGTGCCAGCAGTTTGATCGCGGTGGCCTCCTACGAGCAGTACTTC.

CDR3 sequence: CASSTLTSGSEQFF. The DNA of the CDR3 is TGTGCCAGCAGCACCCTGACTAGCGGCAGTGAGCAGTTCTTC. The chain carries TRBV3-1 (or the pseudogene TRBV3-2) and TRBJ2-1, with 9 bases matching TRBD2. The ends lost 5 bases at V and 9 bases at J; junction bases unmatched: 8. CDR3 length: 14 amino acids. Germline loops: CDR1 LGHDT, CDR2 YNNKEL (reference sequence).

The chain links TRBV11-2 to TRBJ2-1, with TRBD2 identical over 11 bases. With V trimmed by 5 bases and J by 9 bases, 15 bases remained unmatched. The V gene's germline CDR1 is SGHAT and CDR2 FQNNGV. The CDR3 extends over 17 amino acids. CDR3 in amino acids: CASSPHGTSGRISEQFF. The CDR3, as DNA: TGTGCCAGCAGCCCACACGGAACTAGCGGGAGAATCTCTGAGCAGTTCTTC. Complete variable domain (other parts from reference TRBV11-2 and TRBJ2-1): EAGVAQSPRYKIIEKRQSVAFWCNPISGHATLYWYQQILGQGPKLLIQFQNNGVVDDSQLPKDRFSAERLKGVDSTLKIQPAKLEDSAVYLCASSPHGTSGRISEQFFGPGTRLTVL.

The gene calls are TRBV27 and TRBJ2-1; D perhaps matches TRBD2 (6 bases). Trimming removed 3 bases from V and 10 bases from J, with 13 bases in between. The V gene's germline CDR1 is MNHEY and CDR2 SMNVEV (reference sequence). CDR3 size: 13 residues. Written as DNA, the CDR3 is TGTGCCAGCAGTTTTGTAGCGGCGTGGGAGCAGTTCTTC. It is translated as CASSFVAAWEQFF.

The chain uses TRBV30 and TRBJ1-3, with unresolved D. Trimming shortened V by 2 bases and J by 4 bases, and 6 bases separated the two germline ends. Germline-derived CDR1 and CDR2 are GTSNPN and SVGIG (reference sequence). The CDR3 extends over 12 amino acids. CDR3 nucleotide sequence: TGTGCCTGGAGTACCCAGGGAAACACCATATATTTT. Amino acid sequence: CAWSTQGNTIYF.

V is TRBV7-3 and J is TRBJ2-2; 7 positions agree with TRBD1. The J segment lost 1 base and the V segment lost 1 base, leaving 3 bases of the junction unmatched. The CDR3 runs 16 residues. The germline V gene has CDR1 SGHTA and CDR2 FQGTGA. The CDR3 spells CASSLRGTVNTGELFF. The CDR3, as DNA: TGTGCCAGCAGCTTAAGAGGGACAGTGAACACCGGGGAGCTGTTTTTT.

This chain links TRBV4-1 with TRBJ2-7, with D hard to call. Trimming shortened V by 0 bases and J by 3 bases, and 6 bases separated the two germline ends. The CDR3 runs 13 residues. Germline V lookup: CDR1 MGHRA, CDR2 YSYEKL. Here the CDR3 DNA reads TGCGCCAGCAGCCAAGATTCGTTCTACGAGCAGTACTTC. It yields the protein CASSQDSFYEQYF.

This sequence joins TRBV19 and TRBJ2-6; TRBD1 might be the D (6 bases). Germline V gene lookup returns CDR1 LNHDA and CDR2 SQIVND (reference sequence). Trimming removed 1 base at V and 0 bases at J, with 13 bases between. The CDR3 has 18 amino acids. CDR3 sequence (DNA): TGTGCCAGTAGTATAGCTGAGACAGGTCTCTCTGGGGCCAACGTCCTGACTTTC. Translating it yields CASSIAETGLSGANVLTF.